This TCR beta chain originates from a study of T cell repertoires in ileal Crohn's disease. Study background: From the surgical specimen's inflamed ileum, biopsies were taken as M0. The study, taken as a whole, reports: Clonal expansions were more frequent in active smokers than non-smokers at surgery.

Time point here: inflamed ileum from the surgical specimen. To note about this clone: Its specificity is not known.

CDR3 size: 17 residues. V trimming: 2 bases; J trimming: 3 bases; junction bases outside the gene matches: 7. CDR1 and CDR2 (germline): SGHRS, YFSETQ. Data came from immunoSEQ multiplex PCR; TCRdb stores just in-frame clones and leaves some out. The repertoire holds thousands of clones, with 60% to 80% as singletons. Sequenced input: ileal tissue. This chain connects TRBV5-1 to TRBJ2-7, with 14 positions matching TRBD2. This TCR derives from an adult with Crohn's disease. Written as DNA, the CDR3 is TGCGCCAGCAGCTTTGGACTAGCGGGGGGCGTTAACTACGAGCAGTACTTC. This sequence encodes CASSFGLAGGVNYEQYF. The complete variable domain, with remaining parts taken from reference TRBV5-1 and TRBJ2-7, reads KAGVTQTPRYLIKTRGQQVTLSCSPISGHRSVSWYQQTPGQGLQFLFEYFSETQRNKGNFPGRFSGRQFSNSRSEMNVSTLELGDSALYLCASSFGLAGGVNYEQYFGPGTRLTVT.